A selection of T cell receptor beta chains follows, all from one sample in a study of regulatory T cells in long-lasting Graves disease. TCRdb re-analysed the multiplex PCR reads in MiXCR, keeping a single row per CDR3 protein. The table has about 220,000 distinct CDR3 sequences, roughly a fifth seen once. These data are also associated with another study on T cells in Graves' hyperthyroidism and ophthalmopathy.

Here the sequenced sample was peripheral blood mononuclear cells (PBMCs), taken at new diagnosis, from a patient treated with antithyroid drugs. The receptors here all came from a woman aged 25 to 39 with Graves disease. CDR3s include the opening cysteine and the closing phenylalanine or tryptophan. The D gene is left open where the match is weak. Part of the rows lack a size; the others show once, few, many or a class for expanded clones.

D gene	clone size	V gene	J gene	CDR3 DNA	CDR3 protein
NA	many	TRBV10-3	TRBJ2-3	TGTGCCATCAGTGAGACTCTAAGCGGTAGCACAGATACGCAGTATTTT	CAISETLSGSTDTQYF
TRBD1	many	TRBV28	TRBJ1-2	TGTGCCAGCAGTGACAGGGTGGGCTATGGCTACACCTTC	CASSDRVGYGYTF
NA	many	TRBV30	TRBJ1-5	TGTGCCTGGAGTGTAGGTGGGCAACAGCCCCAGCATTTT	CAWSVGGQQPQHF
NA	many	TRBV7-2	TRBJ2-7	TGTGCCAGCAGCTTCGCGCCAGGACTTTCCTACGAGCAGTACTTC	CASSFAPGLSYEQYF
NA	many	TRBV30	TRBJ1-4	TGTGCCTGGAGTGTCAGCCTGGGGGCGGACGAAAAACTGTTTTTT	CAWSVSLGADEKLFF
NA	many	TRBV7-2	TRBJ1-4	TGTGCCAGCAGCTTAGTGGGGGGCCGGGGTGAAAAACTGTTTTTT	CASSLVGGRGEKLFF
NA	medium-sized	TRBV2	TRBJ2-3	TGTGCCAGCAGTGAAGGGACAGCTAGCACAGATACGCAGTATTTT	CASSEGTASTDTQYF
NA	many	TRBV2	TRBJ1-2	TGTGCCAGCAGGGAAATCCGGGAGGGATCGAGTGGCTACACCTTC	CASREIREGSSGYTF
TRBD2	many	TRBV9	TRBJ2-1	TGTGCCAGCAGCGAGGGGACTAGCGGGAGTGATGAGCAGTTCTTC	CASSEGTSGSDEQFF
NA	many	TRBV10-2	TRBJ2-3	TGCGCCAGCAGTGACCCCAGACCAGATACGCAGTATTTT	CASSDPRPDTQYF
NA	many	TRBV15	TRBJ1-2	TGTGCCACCAGCAGAGATGCGGGAAACTATGGCTACACCTTC	CATSRDAGNYGYTF
TRBD2	NA	TRBV6-2/TRBV6-3	TRBJ2-2	TGTGCCAGCAGTTACTCGACTAGCGGGAGCACCGGGGAGCTGTTTTTT	CASSYSTSGSTGELFF
NA	many	TRBV12-3/TRBV12-4	TRBJ2-5	TGTGCCAGCAGCCGCGTCGAGGGGACGCACCAAGAGACCCAGTACTTC	CASSRVEGTHQETQYF
NA	many	TRBV7-8	TRBJ2-5	TGTGCCAGCAGCTTAGCGGGGATCTCCCTTAAAGGGGAGACCCAGTACTTC	CASSLAGISLKGETQYF
TRBD1	many	TRBV28	TRBJ1-2	TGTGCCAGCAGTTTTGGACAGGGTGATGAGGACTATGGCTACACCTTC	CASSFGQGDEDYGYTF
NA	NA	TRBV2	TRBJ2-7	TGTGCCACCTCCCAGACAGATCTCTACGAGCAGTACTTC	CATSQTDLYEQYF
NA	many	TRBV20-1	TRBJ1-5	TGCAGTGCTATAGGCAGGGAGAGCAATCAGCCCCAGCATTTT	CSAIGRESNQPQHF
NA	many	TRBV6-1	TRBJ2-2	TGTGCCAGCAGGACTACCTGGGCCGCGAACACCGGGGAGCTGTTTTTT	CASRTTWAANTGELFF
NA	many	TRBV7-9	TRBJ2-7	TGTGCCAGCAGCTCCCAAGGTTTAGGAAGTCGGGAGCAGTACTTC	CASSSQGLGSREQYF
NA	NA	TRBV28	TRBJ1-1	TGTGCCAGCAGTCCCCCCGGGGGCGCGTATACTGAAGCTTTCTTT	CASSPPGGAYTEAFF
NA	NA	TRBV9	TRBJ2-5	TGTGCCAGCAGCGTAGGGGGACCCCGGGGGCGGGTCGATTTTAGACAAGAGACCCAGTACTTC	CASSVGGPRGRVDFRQETQYF
NA	NA	TRBV19	TRBJ2-1	TGTGCCAGTAGTTTCCCCGGGACGACTTACAATGAGCAGTTCTTC	CASSFPGTTYNEQFF
NA	many	TRBV28	TRBJ1-4	TGTGCCGGCGGGGGAGACGATGAAAAACTGTTTTTT	CAGGGDDEKLFF
NA	many	TRBV3-1	TRBJ1-1	TGTGCCAGCAGCCAAGGGGCCGGAATGAACACTGAAGCTTTCTTT	CASSQGAGMNTEAFF
NA	many	TRBV7-2	TRBJ1-1	TGTGCCAGCAGCCTCCACAGGGCGGGGGACACTGAAGCTTTCTTT	CASSLHRAGDTEAFF
TRBD1	many	TRBV12-3/TRBV12-4	TRBJ1-1	TGTGCCAGCATCCTCCTAGGGACAGATTTGGCTTTCTTT	CASILLGTDLAFF
NA	many	TRBV27	TRBJ2-2	TGTGCCAGCAAGAGCGTTCAAGATTGGGCCGGGGAGCTGTTTTTT	CASKSVQDWAGELFF
NA	NA	TRBV9	TRBJ2-1	TGTGCCAGCAGCTTGAGGGGACTTAGCTCCTACAATGAGCAGTTCTTC	CASSLRGLSSYNEQFF
NA	NA	TRBV10-2	TRBJ2-1	TGCGCCAGCAGTGAAGGCACAGGTAGATGGAATGAGCAGTTCTTC	CASSEGTGRWNEQFF
TRBD1	NA	TRBV6-1	TRBJ2-7	TGTGCCAGCAGTCCGGACAGGGCCAGCTCCTACGAGCAGTACTTC	CASSPDRASSYEQYF
TRBD1	many	TRBV7-8	TRBJ1-4	TGTGCCAGCAGCTTAGTAGGCGGACAGGGGGGTGGAGAAAAACTGTTTTTT	CASSLVGGQGGGEKLFF
NA	once	TRBV20-1	TRBJ1-6	TGCAGTGCTAGTTATTCGAGATCCAATTCACCCCTCCACTTT	CSASYSRSNSPLHF
TRBD1	once	TRBV7-9	TRBJ2-6	TGTGCCAGCACTTCCACTGACAGGGGGCCATTCTCTGGGGCCAACGTCCTGACTTTC	CASTSTDRGPFSGANVLTF
NA	NA	TRBV12-5	TRBJ2-3	TGTGCTAGTGGTCACTCGACCAGGCATACGCAGTATTTT	CASGHSTRHTQYF
NA	NA	TRBV6-2/TRBV6-3	TRBJ1-1	TGTGCCAGCAGTGCCACGAGGGACATGAACACTGAAGCTTTCTTT	CASSATRDMNTEAFF
TRBD2	NA	TRBV28	TRBJ2-7	TGTGCCAGCAGCTGGGACTATTCCTACGAGCAGTACTTC	CASSWDYSYEQYF
TRBD2	many	TRBV13	TRBJ2-1	TGTGCCAGCAGCTTAGTACTAGCGGGAGCGTTTGAGCAGTTCTTC	CASSLVLAGAFEQFF
NA	many	TRBV6-5	TRBJ2-4	TGTGCCAGCAGTTACGTCGCCACTAAAAACATTCAGTACTTC	CASSYVATKNIQYF
NA	many	TRBV7-9	TRBJ1-5	TGTGCCAGCAGCTTACAGGGTCGGGATCAGCCCCAGCATTTT	CASSLQGRDQPQHF
TRBD1	NA	TRBV28	TRBJ1-5	TGTGCCAGCAGTCCGGAACTACAGGGGGCGGCGAGCAATCAGCCCCAGCATTTT	CASSPELQGAASNQPQHF